Following are 4 T cell receptor beta chains from one sample sequenced in a study of shared clonotypes between healthy human individuals. TCRdb's copy holds only in-frame clones and misses some; the assay was immunoSEQ multiplex PCR. The sample has around 2.5 million clones, roughly 93% seen once; the top ten hold approximately 0.36%. Sequencing was carried out using naive CD4+ T cells from PBMCs. Regarding subset: CD45RA+ positively selected. Receptors were obtained from a man aged 18-30 years in good health. Some clones in this sample may be carry-over from other donors' samples.

As concerns this clone: Different DNA sequences within this sample yield the same CDR3. The chain carries TRBV19 and TRBJ1-2; TRBD1 agrees at 7 bases. This CDR3 is built from 13 residues. The V gene end was trimmed by 4 bases and the J gene end by 4 bases; junction bases not matched to a gene: 3. Germline CDR1 and CDR2: LNHDA and SQIVND (reference sequence). The chain's CDR3 is CASSTTGIYGYTF. The CDR3 nucleotides are TGTGCCAGTAGTACGACAGGGATCTATGGCTACACCTTC.

The J gene is TRBJ1-5, the V gene TRBV2, with TRBD1 as a possible D gene (5 bases). The V end was cut by 7 bases, the J end by 2 bases, with 12 bases between. Looked up from germline, CDR1 is SNHLY and CDR2 is FYNNEI. The CDR3 runs 14 residues. The CDR3 DNA reads as TGTGCCAGCATGTTGGTAGGGGGCAATCAGCCCCAGCATTTT. It specifies CASMLVGGNQPQHF.

This rearrangement joins TRBV7-2 to TRBJ2-7; no reliable D call. This CDR3 contains 16 residues. Trimming took off 0 bases at V and 2 bases at J, with 14 bases between the two ends. Germline CDR1 SGHTA, CDR2 FQGNSA. The CDR3 DNA reads as TGTGCCAGCAGCTTAGCGGGCCTAGGATTCCCCTACGAGCAGTACTTC. It codes for CASSLAGLGFPYEQYF.

Comment on this clone: The same CDR3 arises from other DNA sequences in this sample as well. The J gene is TRBJ1-2, the V gene TRBV11-2; the D gene is possibly TRBD1 (6 bases). There are 13 residues in the CDR3. The V end lost 5 bases, the J end lost 2 bases, and 9 bases lay between the germline ends. The germline V gene has CDR1 SGHAT and CDR2 FQNNGV. The CDR3 loop is CASSPDRNYGYTF. The CDR3 nucleotides are TGTGCCAGCAGCCCTGACAGGAACTATGGCTACACCTTC.